The 18 T cell receptor beta chains given below trace back to one sample, sequenced in a study of T cells after posttransplantation cyclophosphamide. The data were produced by immunoSEQ multiplex PCR, yet TCRdb's version contains in-frame clones alone and is incomplete. Of 25,000 to 35,000 clones listed, 85% to 95% were seen once; the top ten hold around 0.26%. The naive gate required viable CD3+CD4+ or CD3+CD8+ cells with CCR7+CD45RA+CD45RO-CD95-CD27+CD28+ phenotype. The sample comprised naive CD4+ T cells sorted from PBMCs. These TCRs come from a woman aged 60-75 years in good health, CMV-negative, and a related stem cell transplant donor.

The chain couples TRBV28 to TRBJ2-3; TRBD2 matches at 10 bases. From germline, CDR1 is MDHEN and CDR2 SYDVKM. The J segment lost 4 bases and the V segment lost 7 bases, leaving 8 bases of the junction unmatched. The CDR3 spans 15 residues. CDR3 protein: CASTLSGRAPDTQYF. The CDR3 DNA reads as TGTGCCAGCACCCTGAGCGGGAGGGCCCCAGATACGCAGTATTTT.

The V and J genes are TRBV7-2 and TRBJ1-6, with TRBD1 as a possible D gene (6 bases). Trimming left V 7 bases short and J 6 bases short, with 16 bases between. The length of the CDR3 is 15 residues. Germline loops: CDR1 SGHTA, CDR2 FQGNSA. CDR3: CASTSVGGLNSPLHF. DNA for the CDR3: TGTGCCAGCACCTCCGTCGGGGGGCTTAATTCACCCCTCCACTTT.

This clone was found once. The rearrangement links TRBV7-2 to TRBJ1-5; the D gene is possibly TRBD1 (6 bases). From germline, CDR1 is SGHTA and CDR2 FQGNSA. V was trimmed by 5 bases and J by 2 bases, leaving 19 bases between them. The CDR3 runs to 17 residues. The CDR3, as DNA: TGTGCCAGCAGCCCAGCAGTGGGGGCTCTAGGCAATCAGCCCCAGCATTTT. Its protein product is CASSPAVGALGNQPQHF.

In regard to this clone: Other nucleotide sequences in the sample specify the same CDR3. The chain links TRBV23-1 to TRBJ1-6; the match to TRBD1 covers 8 bases. TRBV23-1 is filed as an ORF, its function uncertain. This CDR3 contains 13 residues. V lost 2 bases and J lost 11; bases outside the gene matches: 2. The chain's CDR3 is CASSQDRGPPLHF. The CDR3 DNA follows: TGCGCCAGCAGTCAAGACAGGGGTCCACCCCTCCACTTT.

This clone was recorded only once. The rearrangement joins TRBV29-1 to TRBJ1-1; D gene ambiguous. Germline CDR1 reads SQVTM; CDR2 reads ANQGSEA. The CDR3 loop spans 15 amino acids. The V end lost 4 bases, the J end lost 10 bases, and 25 bases lay between the germline ends. This chain's CDR3 is CSVAGDGYSVAGAFF. CDR3 in DNA: TGCAGCGTTGCGGGCGACGGATACTCTGTCGCGGGAGCTTTCTTT.

The CDR3 here is CASTRKMAGMETQYF. The CDR3 DNA reads TGTGCCAGCACCCGAAAGATGGCAGGGATGGAGACCCAGTACTTC. The chain combines TRBV2 with TRBJ2-5; D possibly corresponds to TRBD1 (5 bases). The CDR3 consists of 15 residues. The V end lost 7 bases, the J end lost 5 bases, and 20 bases lay between the germline ends. CDR1 is SNHLY, CDR2 FYNNEI, per germline.

In its sample, this clone was seen a few times. This chain links TRBV6-6 with TRBJ2-7; no clear D gene. CDR1 and CDR2 (germline): MNHNY, SVGAGI (reference sequence). This CDR3 is 12 amino acids long. V shed 0 bases and J shed 12 bases, with 12 bases lying between them. CDR3 region: CASSYSEAQPYF. CDR3 coding DNA: TGTGCCAGCAGTTACTCGGAAGCGCAACCGTACTTC.

The chain uses TRBV5-6 and TRBJ2-7; TRBD1 is a possible D gene (5 bases). Germline CDR1 SGHDT, CDR2 YYEEEE. The germline V and J ends were trimmed by 4 bases and 2 bases, with 13 bases remaining between them. The CDR3 contains 14 residues. The CDR3 coding sequence is TGTGCCAGCAGCCCGACAGTTCCTACCTACGAGCAGTACTTC. Translating it yields CASSPTVPTYEQYF.

The chain carries TRBV11-3 and TRBJ1-1, with D uncertain. This CDR3 region has 13 residues. The V end lost 5 bases, the J end lost 6 bases, and 13 bases lay between the germline ends. CDR1 and CDR2 (germline): SGHNT, YENEEA. In DNA, the CDR3 is TGTGCCAGCAGCCCATCGGTCACAGCTGAAGCTTTCTTT. Translating it yields CASSPSVTAEAFF.

J is TRBJ2-7 and V is TRBV19; 11 bases are shared with TRBD1. V lost 4 bases to trimming and J lost 2 bases; unmatched junction nucleotides: 7. The CDR3 is made up of 16 amino acids. Germline CDR1 LNHDA, CDR2 SQIVND (reference sequence). In DNA, the CDR3 is TGTGCCAGTAGTAGACAACCGGGACAGGGGGCCTACGAGCAGTACTTC. Encoded protein: CASSRQPGQGAYEQYF.

This clone was observed a single time. The chain recombines TRBV4-2 with TRBJ2-2, with 11 bases aligning to TRBD2. V trimming: 5 bases; J trimming: 2 bases; junction bases outside the gene matches: 4. Per germline, CDR1 LGHNA and CDR2 YNFKEQ. CDR3 length equals 16 residues. The CDR3 DNA sequence: TGTGCCAGCAGCATTAGCGGGAGGGTTAACACCGGGGAGCTGTTTTTT. Translated, it gives CASSISGRVNTGELFF.

The chain is built from TRBV10-3 and TRBJ1-5; D is perhaps TRBD1 (5 bases). Per the germline V gene, CDR1 is ENHRY and CDR2 is SYGVKD. V lost 3 bases and J lost 1, with 22 bases in between. The CDR3 loop spans 19 amino acids. In nucleotides, the CDR3 is TGTGCCATCAGTGACTCTATCCCCCTGGCAGGGAGGAGCAATCAGCCCCAGCATTTT. Translated: CAISDSIPLAGRSNQPQHF.

The rearrangement links TRBV7-3 to TRBJ2-1, with TRBD2 as a possible D gene (6 bases). Deletions cut 4 bases from V and 6 bases from J, with 16 bases between. The CDR3 runs to 15 residues. Germline V gene sequence: CDR1 SGHTA, CDR2 FQGTGA. In DNA form, the CDR3 reads TGTGCCAGCAGCTCTGGGGGGACGCGCGGCAATGAGCAGTTCTTC. Protein product: CASSSGGTRGNEQFF.

V is TRBV5-1 and J is TRBJ2-3, with TRBD2 matching over 10 bases. With V trimmed by 4 bases and J by 2 bases, 7 bases remained unmatched. There are 16 residues in the CDR3. Germline V gene sequence: CDR1 SGHRS, CDR2 YFSETQ. CDR3 loop: CASSPSTSGDTDTQYF. As DNA, the CDR3 is TGCGCCAGCAGCCCTTCCACTAGCGGGGACACAGATACGCAGTATTTT.

This clone appeared a few times. The V and J genes are TRBV12-5 and TRBJ2-5, with D perhaps matching TRBD1 (6 bases). The CDR3 sequence is 13 residues long. From germline, CDR1 is LGHNT and CDR2 FRNRAP. Trimming took off 2 bases at V and 4 bases at J, with 8 bases between the two ends. The CDR3 reads CASGLTGRETQYF. In DNA, the CDR3 is TGTGCTAGTGGTTTGACAGGGCGAGAGACCCAGTACTTC.

The chain carries TRBV14 and TRBJ2-1; 10 bases line up with TRBD2. The CDR3 totals 14 residues. The ends lost 4 bases at V and 12 bases at J; junction bases unmatched: 9. The germline CDR1 and CDR2 sequences are SGHDN and FVKESK. CDR3 sequence (DNA): TGTGCCAGCAGCCGGACTAGCGGACCCCAGGGGCAGTTCTTC. It specifies CASSRTSGPQGQFF. The full variable domain, with the rest looked up from reference TRBV14 and TRBJ2-1, is EAGVTQFPSHSVIEKGQTVTLRCDPISGHDNLYWYRRVMGKEIKFLLHFVKESKQDESGMPNNRFLAERTGGTYSTLKVQPAELEDSGVYFCASSRTSGPQGQFFGPGTRLTVL.

V is TRBV6-5 and J is TRBJ1-2; 7 positions match TRBD1. The junction had 3 bases not matched to a gene; V was cut back by 6 bases and J by 2 bases. Germline CDR1 is MNHEY and CDR2 is SVGAGI. This CDR3 is built from 13 residues. The CDR3: CASRQGLNYGYTF. CDR3 sequence (DNA): TGTGCCAGCAGACAGGGGTTGAACTATGGCTACACCTTC.

This chain links TRBV2 with TRBJ1-5; a possible D gene is TRBD1 (5 bases). The V end lost 1 base, the J end lost 6 bases, and 13 bases lay between the germline ends. The CDR3 runs to 15 residues. CDR1 and CDR2 from the germline V gene are SNHLY and FYNNEI. The CDR3 region has the DNA TGTGCCAGCAGTGAAGTGGGTCAGGGAGGTCAGCCCCAGCATTTT. Translation: CASSEVGQGGQPQHF.